The 21 T cell receptor beta chains below all came from one sample that was sequenced in a study of Ad26.COV2.S vaccination and SARS-CoV-2 variants. Libraries were prepared by immunoSEQ multiplex PCR; TCRdb keeps only in-frame clonotypes and omits some of them. This table holds some 350,000 clones, roughly 84% found once. Treatment in this sample: around 19 received Ad26.COV2.S at low or high dose, single or two shots; 5 received placebo; per-sample allocation not given. Each sample was drawn 63 days after the first injection (of vaccine or placebo). The input for sequencing was peripheral blood, taken in a trial of Ad26.COV2.S vaccine versus placebo. All receptors come from a person between 18 and 59 years old who received the Ad26.COV2.S COVID-19 vaccine or a placebo.

In DNA, the CDR3 is TGTGCCAGCAGCTTATCACGGGGTAGTCACAATGAGCAGTTCTTC. Protein: CASSLSRGSHNEQFF. The V and J genes are TRBV11-2 and TRBJ2-1; perhaps TRBD2 as D (5 bases). Per the germline V gene, CDR1 is SGHAT and CDR2 is FQNNGV. Trimming pared 2 bases from V and 5 bases from J, leaving 13 bases between. The CDR3 totals 15 residues.

This chain uses TRBV19 with TRBJ2-5, with D possibly matching TRBD1 (6 bases). Germline assignment: CDR1 LNHDA and CDR2 SQIVND (reference sequence). Trimming removed 3 bases from V and 0 bases from J, with 8 bases in between. This CDR3 contains 14 residues. The CDR3 sequence is CASSIRDNQETQYF. CDR3 DNA sequence: TGTGCCAGTAGTATTCGGGACAACCAAGAGACCCAGTACTTC.

The chain uses TRBV6-5 and TRBJ1-2; the D is unclear. The germline V gene has CDR1 MNHEY and CDR2 SVGAGI. V gave up 2 bases and J gave up 8 bases, with 9 bases separating them. The length of the CDR3 is 12 residues. CDR3 amino acids: CASSYDGTGYTF. The CDR3 DNA reads TGTGCCAGCAGTTACGACGGAACGGGCTACACCTTC.

This chain connects TRBV7-2 to TRBJ2-5; D is tentatively TRBD1 or TRBD2 (5 bases each). Trimming left V 1 base short and J 5 bases short, with 14 bases between. The CDR3 loop spans 15 amino acids. Germline CDR1 and CDR2: SGHTA and FQGNSA. CDR3 sequence (DNA): TGTGCCAGCAGCTTAGTGACGGGGCAAGGGGAGACCCAGTACTTC. Amino acid sequence: CASSLVTGQGETQYF.

This clone was observed a handful of times. The CDR3 DNA is TGTGCCAGCAGCTTGGGTCAGGGCTATAATCAGCCCCAGCATTTT. Amino acid sequence: CASSLGQGYNQPQHF. The chain joins TRBV5-5 to TRBJ1-5; TRBD1 might be the D (5 bases). The germline V and J ends were trimmed by 0 bases and 4 bases, with 11 bases remaining between them. The CDR3 has 15 amino acids. Germline-derived CDR1 and CDR2 are SGHKS and YYEKEE (reference sequence).

The chain carries TRBV18 and TRBJ2-1; D is possibly TRBD1 or TRBD2 (5 bases each). Trimming left V 0 bases short and J 7 bases short, with 25 bases between. Per germline, CDR1 KGHSH and CDR2 LQKENI. This CDR3 is 19 amino acids long. Here the CDR3 DNA reads TGTGCCAGCTCACCACCGGGGATCGTGGCCGGGACCCTGGGGAATGAGCAGTTCTTC. Its protein product is CASSPPGIVAGTLGNEQFF.

This clone was recorded a few times. The J gene is TRBJ1-4, the V gene TRBV6-2 or TRBV6-3, with 7 bases aligning to TRBD1. Trimming cost V 3 bases and J 8 bases; bases outside gene matches: 6. The germline CDR1 and CDR2 sequences are MNHEY and SVGEGT. This CDR3 spans 14 amino acids. DNA of the CDR3: TGTGCCAGCAGTTATTGGGACAGCCCCGAAAAACTGTTTTTT. This codes for CASSYWDSPEKLFF.

This clone was seen at least ten times. The V gene is TRBV7-9, the J gene TRBJ2-7; D gene ambiguous. Germline V gives CDR1 SEHNR, CDR2 FQNEAQ (reference sequence). The CDR3 loop spans 15 amino acids. V lost 5 bases, J lost 3 bases, and 17 bases lay in between. Written as DNA, the CDR3 is TGTGCCAGCAGCGCCGGCGCGCTACGATTCTACGAGCAGTACTTC. Amino acid sequence: CASSAGALRFYEQYF.

V usage is TRBV6-5 and J usage is TRBJ2-7; D may match TRBD1 or TRBD2 (5 bases each). Trimming removed 7 bases from V and 6 bases from J, with 10 bases in between. Germline CDR1 MNHEY, CDR2 SVGAGI. CDR3 length: 11 residues. CDR3 in DNA: TGTGCCAGCACTCTTGGGGGCGAGCAGTACTTC. Its translation: CASTLGGEQYF.

CDR3 sequence reads: CASSEREYHNEQFF. The CDR3 coding sequence is TGTGCCAGCAGTGAGCGGGAGTACCACAATGAGCAGTTCTTC. The rearrangement joins TRBV2 to TRBJ2-1; 7 bases are shared with TRBD2. Trimming cost V 3 bases and J 5 bases; bases outside gene matches: 4. The length of the CDR3 is 14 residues. Germline V lookup: CDR1 SNHLY, CDR2 FYNNEI.

The CDR3 region is CASSRQGAKNTEAFF. The CDR3, as DNA: TGTGCCAGCAGCCGCCAGGGGGCTAAGAACACTGAAGCTTTCTTT. This rearrangement joins TRBV7-2 to TRBJ1-1; 8 nucleotides match TRBD1. The J segment lost 1 base and the V segment lost 5 bases, leaving 6 bases of the junction unmatched. The CDR3 is made up of 15 amino acids. The germline V gene has CDR1 SGHTA and CDR2 FQGNSA. Full variable domain (remainder filled in from reference TRBV7-2 and TRBJ1-1): GAGVSQSPSNKVTEKGKDVELRCDPISGHTALYWYRQSLGQGLEFLIYFQGNSAPDKSGLPSDRFSAERTGGSVSTLTIQRTQQEDSAVYLCASSRQGAKNTEAFFGQGTRLTVV.

This clone has just a few counts. The chain recombines TRBV28 with TRBJ1-4; perhaps TRBD1 as D (5 bases). CDR3 length: 15 residues. V was shortened by 5 bases and J by 6 bases, with 16 bases between the two germline ends. The germline gives CDR1 MDHEN, CDR2 SYDVKM. The CDR3: CASSTSSGTYEKLFF. As DNA, the CDR3 is TGTGCCAGCAGTACCAGTTCCGGGACGTATGAAAAACTGTTTTTT.

V and J are TRBV7-2 and TRBJ2-3; 7 nucleotides agree with TRBD2. Germline assignment: CDR1 SGHTA and CDR2 FQGNSA. The CDR3 runs 16 residues. The trim removed 0 bases at V and 4 bases at J, leaving 7 bases unmatched. DNA for the CDR3: TGTGCCAGCAGCTTAGCTGTGGGTAGCGGGCCAGATACGCAGTATTTT. Translation gives CASSLAVGSGPDTQYF.

The CDR3, as DNA: TGTGCCAGCAGCACGTATCGGACTAGCGGGGGGGTGGATACGCAGTATTTT. This translates into CASSTYRTSGGVDTQYF. V usage is TRBV7-2 and J usage is TRBJ2-3, with 15 bases identical to TRBD2. Germline CDR1 is SGHTA and CDR2 is FQGNSA. V lost 5 bases and J lost 6; bases outside the gene matches: 9. The CDR3 runs 17 residues.

In its sample, this clone was seen a few times. The chain joins TRBV5-4 to TRBJ1-1, with a tentative D call TRBD1 (5 bases). This CDR3 has 13 amino acids. Germline CDR1 reads SGHNT; CDR2 reads YYREEE (reference sequence). V lost 3 bases, J lost 1 base, and 7 bases lay in between. The CDR3 protein is CASSSGPNTEAFF. As DNA, the CDR3 is TGTGCCAGCAGCTCAGGGCCGAACACTGAAGCTTTCTTT.

The gene calls are TRBV6-5 and TRBJ2-7; 8 bases align to TRBD1. Per germline, CDR1 MNHEY and CDR2 SVGAGI. Unmatched junction bases numbered 4, after V lost 5 bases and J lost 4 bases. The CDR3 runs to 13 residues. CDR3 coding DNA: TGTGCCAGCAGTCTGGACAGGGATTACGAGCAGTACTTC. Protein sequence: CASSLDRDYEQYF.

CDR3 sequence reads: CASSLEGRRGYKNIQYF. CDR3 DNA: TGTGCCAGCAGCTTAGAAGGACGCAGGGGCTACAAAAACATTCAGTACTTC. This chain joins TRBV7-9 and TRBJ2-4; D is possibly TRBD1 (6 bases). CDR1 and CDR2 from the germline V gene are SEHNR and FQNEAQ (reference sequence). The CDR3 length is 17 residues. V was trimmed by 1 base and J by 3 bases, leaving 16 bases between them. Looking up the rest from reference TRBV7-9 and TRBJ2-4 gives the full variable domain: DTGVSQNPRHKITKRGQNVTFRCDPISEHNRLYWYRQTLGQGPEFLTYFQNEAQLEKSRLLSDRFSAERPKGSFSTLEIQRTEQGDSAMYLCASSLEGRRGYKNIQYFGAGTRLSVL.

This chain uses TRBV2 with TRBJ2-3; D remains unclear. The CDR3 extends over 14 amino acids. Trimming cost V 5 bases and J 2 bases, with 11 bases left between them. Germline CDR1 and CDR2: SNHLY and FYNNEI. CDR3 in amino acids: CASSPTATTDTQYF. In DNA, the CDR3 is TGTGCCAGCAGTCCAACGGCCACCACAGATACGCAGTATTTT. Drawing the rest from reference TRBV2 and TRBJ2-3, the complete variable domain is EPEVTQTPSHQVTQMGQEVILRCVPISNHLYFYWYRQILGQKVEFLVSFYNNEISEKSEIFDDQFSVERPDGSNFTLKIRSTKLEDSAMYFCASSPTATTDTQYFGPGTRLTVL.

The chain couples TRBV19 to TRBJ1-2; D is unresolved. Germline CDR1 LNHDA, CDR2 SQIVND (reference sequence). The V end was cut by 3 bases, the J end by 3 bases, with 11 bases between. The CDR3 contains 14 residues. Written as DNA, the CDR3 is TGTGCCAGTAGTATCTATTTATGGGACTATGGCTACACCTTC. The encoded protein is CASSIYLWDYGYTF.

The chain links TRBV11-2 to TRBJ1-4; D is uncertain. Germline-derived CDR1 and CDR2 are SGHAT and FQNNGV. Trimming took 3 bases from V and 7 from J, leaving 15 bases between them. The CDR3 loop spans 15 amino acids. CDR3 loop: CASSLSPRRPEKLFF. CDR3 in DNA: TGTGCCAGCAGCTTGTCTCCGCGGAGGCCTGAAAAACTGTTTTTT.

The V and J genes are TRBV7-9 and TRBJ2-3, with 8 nucleotides matching TRBD2. V trimming: 5 bases; J trimming: 0 bases; junction bases outside the gene matches: 7. Germline assignment: CDR1 SEHNR and CDR2 FQNEAQ (reference sequence). This CDR3 region has 16 residues. As DNA, the CDR3 is TGTGCCAGCAGCCTACGGGAGGGGCCTAGCACAGATACGCAGTATTTT. This gives the protein CASSLREGPSTDTQYF.